This is a list of T cell receptor beta chains from one sample in a study of cytomegalovirus exposure and HLA in healthy donors. The table came from immunoSEQ multiplex PCR; TCRdb's copy has only in-frame clones and leaves some out. Of some 130,000 clones in the sample, approximately 77% were seen once. The sample consisted of PBMCs. The origin of the receptors is a young man in good health and CMV-seronegative. Both conserved end residues are part of each CDR3. A D gene is named only where the DNA matches it firmly. A row's size may be missing; if present it is once, few, many or a size class.

CDR3aa: CASSPGTGGAPSGSTDTQYF
CDR3nt: TGTGCCAGCAGCCCGGGGACAGGGGGCGCCCCGAGCGGGAGCACAGATACGCAGTATTTT
d_gene: TRBD1
abundance: NA
j_gene: TRBJ2-3
v_gene: TRBV13

CDR3aa: CAISESTGEWEKLFF
CDR3nt: TGTGCCATCAGTGAGTCCACAGGGGAATGGGAAAAACTGTTTTTT
d_gene: TRBD1
abundance: NA
j_gene: TRBJ1-4
v_gene: TRBV10-3

CDR3aa: CASSPRTTGAETQYF
CDR3nt: TGTGCCAGCAGCCCAAGAACGACAGGGGCAGAGACCCAGTACTTC
d_gene: TRBD1
abundance: NA
j_gene: TRBJ2-5
v_gene: TRBV11-2

CDR3aa: CASSFGTGQYNGYTF
CDR3nt: TGTGCCAGCAGTTTTGGGACAGGGCAATATAACGGCTACACCTTC
d_gene: TRBD1
abundance: NA
j_gene: TRBJ1-2
v_gene: TRBV27

CDR3aa: CATSRGWASAYQETQYF
CDR3nt: TGTGCCACCAGCAGAGGATGGGCTAGCGCTTACCAAGAGACCCAGTACTTC
d_gene: NA
abundance: NA
j_gene: TRBJ2-5
v_gene: TRBV15

CDR3aa: CSASRFYEQYF
CDR3nt: TGCAGTGCTAGCAGGTTTTACGAGCAGTACTTC
d_gene: NA
abundance: NA
j_gene: TRBJ2-7
v_gene: TRBV20-1

CDR3aa: CASSLYGTGTYEQYF
CDR3nt: TGTGCCAGCAGCTTGTACGGGACAGGTACCTACGAGCAGTACTTC
d_gene: TRBD1
abundance: once
j_gene: TRBJ2-7
v_gene: TRBV5-8

CDR3aa: CASSISTAGNTEAFF
CDR3nt: TGTGCCAGCAGTATCTCGACAGCTGGGAACACTGAAGCTTTCTTT
d_gene: NA
abundance: NA
j_gene: TRBJ1-1
v_gene: TRBV28

CDR3aa: CASSLLISGSSYNEQFF
CDR3nt: TGTGCCAGCAGCTTGTTGATTAGCGGGAGCTCCTACAATGAGCAGTTCTTC
d_gene: TRBD2
abundance: few
j_gene: TRBJ2-1
v_gene: TRBV5-4

CDR3aa: CASSLETSSREQYF
CDR3nt: TGTGCCAGCAGCCTAGAGACTAGTAGCCGCGAGCAGTACTTC
d_gene: NA
abundance: NA
j_gene: TRBJ2-7
v_gene: TRBV4-2

CDR3aa: CASSRRDRDGNTIYF
CDR3nt: TGTGCCAGCAGCCGCCGGGACAGGGACGGAAACACCATATATTTT
d_gene: TRBD1
abundance: NA
j_gene: TRBJ1-3
v_gene: TRBV4-2

CDR3aa: CASSDSGGSSYNEQFF
CDR3nt: TGTGCCAGCAGCGATAGCGGGGGTAGCTCCTACAATGAGCAGTTCTTC
d_gene: TRBD2
abundance: NA
j_gene: TRBJ2-1
v_gene: TRBV9

CDR3aa: CASSDRDRGVETQYF
CDR3nt: TGCGCCAGCAGTGACCGGGACAGGGGCGTCGAGACCCAGTACTTC
d_gene: TRBD1
abundance: NA
j_gene: TRBJ2-5
v_gene: TRBV10-1

CDR3aa: CASSAPPTRERSYNEQFF
CDR3nt: TGCGCCAGCAGCGCACCCCCCACGCGGGAGCGATCCTACAATGAGCAGTTCTTC
d_gene: TRBD2
abundance: few
j_gene: TRBJ2-1
v_gene: TRBV5-1

CDR3aa: CASSQGWSSGTQETQYF
CDR3nt: TGCGCCAGCAGCCAAGGGTGGTCTAGCGGTACCCAAGAGACCCAGTACTTC
d_gene: TRBD2
abundance: once
j_gene: TRBJ2-5
v_gene: TRBV4-1

CDR3aa: CASSLDLAVYNEQFF
CDR3nt: TGCGCCAGCAGCTTGGACCTAGCGGTATACAATGAGCAGTTCTTC
d_gene: TRBD2
abundance: NA
j_gene: TRBJ2-1
v_gene: TRBV5-1

CDR3aa: CASSVGAYNEQFF
CDR3nt: TGTGCCAGCAGCGTAGGGGCTTACAATGAGCAGTTCTTC
d_gene: NA
abundance: few
j_gene: TRBJ2-1
v_gene: TRBV9

CDR3aa: CASSEGPGDLNYGYTF
CDR3nt: TGTGCCAGCAGTGAAGGACCAGGGGATTTGAACTATGGCTACACCTTC
d_gene: NA
abundance: NA
j_gene: TRBJ1-2
v_gene: TRBV6-1

CDR3aa: CASSVSGNNEKLFF
CDR3nt: TGTGCCAGCAGTGTGTCAGGTAATAATGAAAAACTGTTTTTT
d_gene: NA
abundance: few
j_gene: TRBJ1-4
v_gene: TRBV6-4

CDR3aa: CASGLERNTEAFF
CDR3nt: TGTGCTAGTGGTTTGGAGAGGAACACTGAAGCTTTCTTT
d_gene: NA
abundance: NA
j_gene: TRBJ1-1
v_gene: TRBV12-5

CDR3aa: CASSAGLAAVRLFF
CDR3nt: TGTGCCAGCAGCGCGGGACTAGCTGCGGTTCGGCTGTTTTTT
d_gene: TRBD2
abundance: NA
j_gene: TRBJ2-2
v_gene: TRBV7-8

CDR3aa: CASRDRTDSSYEQYF
CDR3nt: TGTGCCAGCAGGGACAGGACAGATTCGTCCTACGAGCAGTACTTC
d_gene: TRBD1
abundance: NA
j_gene: TRBJ2-7
v_gene: TRBV28

CDR3aa: CASSPGGPNNEQFF
CDR3nt: TGTGCCAGTAGTCCGGGAGGGCCCAATAATGAGCAGTTCTTC
d_gene: TRBD2
abundance: NA
j_gene: TRBJ2-1
v_gene: TRBV19

CDR3aa: CATGSAGSAYEQYF
CDR3nt: TGTGCCACGGGGTCAGCAGGCTCGGCCTACGAGCAGTACTTC
d_gene: NA
abundance: once
j_gene: TRBJ2-7
v_gene: TRBV7-9

CDR3aa: CASGVGQGSYNEQFF
CDR3nt: TGTGCCAGCGGCGTGGGACAGGGCTCCTACAATGAGCAGTTCTTC
d_gene: TRBD1
abundance: NA
j_gene: TRBJ2-1
v_gene: TRBV6-1

CDR3aa: CASSPRRQPSEQYF
CDR3nt: TGTGCCAGCAGTCCCCGGCGACAGCCCAGCGAGCAGTACTTC
d_gene: NA
abundance: NA
j_gene: TRBJ2-7
v_gene: TRBV28

CDR3aa: CASSFTGEGYEQYF
CDR3nt: TGTGCCAGCAGCTTCACGGGAGAAGGCTACGAGCAGTACTTC
d_gene: NA
abundance: few
j_gene: TRBJ2-7
v_gene: TRBV11-2

CDR3aa: CASSIRQGSGSGSEAFF
CDR3nt: TGTGCCAGTAGTATCCGACAGGGGTCAGGGAGTGGGTCTGAAGCTTTCTTT
d_gene: TRBD1
abundance: NA
j_gene: TRBJ1-1
v_gene: TRBV19

CDR3aa: CASSMEASDNTGELFF
CDR3nt: TGCGCCAGCAGCATGGAGGCTAGCGACAACACCGGGGAGCTGTTTTTT
d_gene: NA
abundance: NA
j_gene: TRBJ2-2
v_gene: TRBV5-1